Below, 20 T cell receptor beta chains from the same sample are listed, as sequenced in a study of response to subunit inactivated influenza vaccine. MiXCR, applied by TCRdb to the RT-PCR reads, yields one record per CDR3 protein. This sample has about 830,000 distinct CDR3 sequences, with about a fifth found just once. Here the sequenced sample was PBMCs from blood, taken approximately 5 days after vaccination. The receptors were sampled from a man in his fifties or sixties who received an inactivated influenza vaccine.

This clonotype was picked up a small number of times. V is TRBV5-1 and J is TRBJ2-2; perhaps TRBD1 as D (5 bases). Germline V lookup: CDR1 SGHRS, CDR2 YFSETQ. This CDR3 spans 15 amino acids. V lost 2 bases and J lost 2, with 10 bases in between. CDR3 in amino acids: CASSFLGANTGELFF. CDR3 DNA: TGCGCCAGCAGCTTTTTAGGGGCCAACACCGGGGAGCTGTTTTTT.

This clonotype came up a few times. The chain combines TRBV7-2 with TRBJ2-1; D call uncertain. CDR1 is SGHTA and CDR2 is FQGNSA in the germline V gene. The CDR3 spans 15 residues. V was trimmed by 0 bases and J by 6 bases, leaving 12 bases between them. This CDR3 reads CASSLAASPVNEQFF. DNA for the CDR3: TGTGCCAGCAGCTTAGCGGCGAGCCCGGTCAATGAGCAGTTCTTC.

The V call is TRBV6-2 or TRBV6-3, the J call TRBJ1-2; D is possibly TRBD1 (5 bases). The ends were cut back, 2 bases at V and 4 bases at J, with 14 bases in the middle. Germline V lookup: CDR1 MNHEY, CDR2 SVGEGT. The CDR3 is 15 residues long. Written as DNA, the CDR3 is TGTGCCAGCAGTTACCCTCTGGGACGGTTCTATGGCTACACCTTC. Protein sequence: CASSYPLGRFYGYTF.

The genes are TRBV9 and TRBJ2-1; tentatively, D is TRBD2 (5 bases). V shed 3 bases and J shed 4 bases, with 14 bases lying between them. The CDR3 is 15 residues long. Germline CDR1 is SGDLS and CDR2 is YYNGEE. The CDR3 is CASSAGFTEYNEQFF. CDR3 nucleotide sequence: TGTGCCAGCAGCGCGGGGTTCACAGAGTACAATGAGCAGTTCTTC.

This clonotype has at least ten counts. The J gene is TRBJ1-1, the V gene TRBV20-1; 8 bases map to TRBD1. Germline loops: CDR1 DFQATT, CDR2 SNEGSKA (reference sequence). The CDR3 spans 13 residues. The CDR3, as DNA: TGCAGCTGGGCGGGACAGGCGGACACTGAAGCTTTCTTT. Translating gives CSWAGQADTEAFF.

The chain employs TRBV4-3 and TRBJ2-3, with D perhaps TRBD1 (6 bases). The CDR3 length is 14 residues. Deletions cut 4 bases from V and 2 bases from J, with 10 bases between. The germline gives CDR1 LGHNA, CDR2 YSLEER. The CDR3 sequence: CASSLRDNTDTQYF. CDR3 sequence (DNA): TGCGCCAGCAGCCTACGGGACAACACAGATACGCAGTATTTT.

This clonotype was recorded a few times. The V and J genes are TRBV4-2 and TRBJ2-1; maybe TRBD2 (6 bases). Trimming took 0 bases from V and 4 from J, leaving 10 bases between them. Germline values: CDR1 LGHNA, CDR2 YNFKEQ. CDR3 length equals 15 residues. Written as DNA, the CDR3 is TGTGCCAGCAGCCAAGAATCGGGGGTATACAATGAGCAGTTCTTC. This encodes CASSQESGVYNEQFF.

The J gene is TRBJ1-3, the V gene TRBV7-2; D remains ambiguous. Trimming cost V 7 bases and J 1 base, with 8 bases left between them. This CDR3 comprises 13 residues. Germline assignment: CDR1 SGHTA and CDR2 FQGNSA. The CDR3 bases are TGTGCCAGCACCTTGCTGTCTGGAAACACCATATATTTT. Protein sequence: CASTLLSGNTIYF.

This clonotype was detected a few times. The chain employs TRBV5-1 and TRBJ1-4, with D possibly being TRBD1 (5 bases). This CDR3 has 14 residues. Germline-derived CDR1 and CDR2 are SGHRS and YFSETQ. Deletions cut 6 bases from V and 2 bases from J, with 11 bases between. This CDR3 is CASNYGGTNEKLFF. CDR3 bases: TGCGCCAGCAACTACGGGGGGACTAATGAAAAACTGTTTTTT.

The chain uses TRBV24-1 and TRBJ2-1; 9 positions match TRBD2. The V and J ends lost 4 bases and 5 bases, in that order; junction bases with no gene match: 11. The germline V gene has CDR1 KGHDR and CDR2 SFDVKD. The CDR3 loop spans 17 amino acids. This CDR3 reads CATSDKPPAGGDNEQFF. DNA of the CDR3: TGTGCCACCAGTGACAAACCTCCAGCGGGAGGCGACAATGAGCAGTTCTTC.

Regarding this clonotype: One junction end does not reproduce the germline sequence, and a read error may be involved. The V gene is TRBV6-1, the J gene TRBJ2-5, with TRBD2 identical over 7 bases. The CDR3 has 12 amino acids. Germline CDR1 reads MNHNS; CDR2 reads SASEGT. In DNA, the CDR3 is TGTGCCAGCAGTGAAGTCAAGGGGAGCGGGAACTTC. Protein: CASSEVKGSGNF.

V and J are TRBV20-1 and TRBJ1-1; D call uncertain. The CDR3 is 13 residues long. The germline V gene encodes CDR1 DFQATT and CDR2 SNEGSKA (reference sequence). The germline V and J ends were trimmed by 3 bases and 1 base, with 9 bases remaining between them. Here the CDR3 reads CSASRVRNTEAFF. The DNA of the CDR3 is TGCAGTGCTAGTAGGGTTAGGAACACTGAAGCTTTCTTT.

This chain uses TRBV6-1 with TRBJ2-2, with 7 bases lining up with TRBD1. The length of the CDR3 is 15 residues. J was trimmed by 4 bases and V by 8 bases; bases with no gene match: 10. The germline V gene encodes CDR1 MNHNS and CDR2 SASEGT. The CDR3 reads CASGHDREITGELFF. Written as DNA, the CDR3 is TGTGCCAGCGGTCATGACAGGGAAATCACCGGGGAGCTGTTTTTT.

This clonotype was picked up many times. V usage is TRBV12-3 or TRBV12-4 and J usage is TRBJ2-5, with D possibly being TRBD2 (6 bases). The CDR3 extends over 16 amino acids. The V and J ends lost 6 bases and 7 bases respectively, with 24 bases between them. The CDR3 nucleotides are TGTGCCAGCAGGAAATTTTCAAGGAGGGTGCGGGGGACCCAGTACTTC. Translated, it gives CASRKFSRRVRGTQYF.

The rearrangement uses TRBV5-5 and TRBJ2-2; D perhaps matches TRBD2 (5 bases). V was shortened by 3 bases and J by 0 bases, with 12 bases between the two germline ends. This CDR3 spans 16 amino acids. Germline CDR1 reads SGHKS; CDR2 reads YYEKEE (reference sequence). CDR3 DNA sequence: TGTGCCAGCAGCTCTAGCAGCACCCCGAACACCGGGGAGCTGTTTTTT. It specifies CASSSSSTPNTGELFF.

The rearrangement joins TRBV5-6 to TRBJ1-2; the match to TRBD1 covers 9 bases. CDR1 and CDR2 from the germline V gene are SGHDT and YYEEEE. This CDR3 has 15 amino acids. Trimming took 2 bases from V and 4 from J; bases not matched to a gene: 6. CDR3 DNA sequence: TGTGCCAGCAGCTTTACAGGGGGCAGTGGCTATGGCTACACCTTC. Its protein product is CASSFTGGSGYGYTF. Complete variable domain (other parts from reference TRBV5-6 and TRBJ1-2): DAGVTQSPTHLIKTRGQQVTLRCSPKSGHDTVSWYQQALGQGPQFIFQYYEEEERQRGNFPDRFSGHQFPNYSSELNVNALLLGDSALYLCASSFTGGSGYGYTFGSGTRLTVV.

This clonotype was found a few times. V gene TRBV5-1 combines with J gene TRBJ2-1; D ambiguous. The CDR3 runs to 13 residues. V was trimmed by 0 bases and J by 5 bases, leaving 6 bases between them. CDR1 is SGHRS and CDR2 is YFSETQ in the germline V gene. CDR3 coding DNA: TGCGCCAGCAGCTTGGCCAGCGACAATGAGCAGTTCTTC. Protein product: CASSLASDNEQFF.

This clonotype has at least ten counts. CDR3 sequence reads: CSARDHQGLNSGGGTDTQYF. In nucleotides, the CDR3 is TGCAGTGCTAGAGATCATCAGGGGCTCAATAGCGGGGGGGGCACAGATACGCAGTATTTT. This chain uses TRBV20-1 with TRBJ2-3; 11 positions agree with TRBD2. V trimming: 0 bases; J trimming: 1 base; junction bases outside the gene matches: 15. Germline loops: CDR1 DFQATT, CDR2 SNEGSKA (reference sequence). The CDR3 has 20 amino acids.

At least ten counts were recorded for this clonotype. V gene TRBV12-3 or TRBV12-4 combines with J gene TRBJ2-2; TRBD1 matches 10 bases. J was trimmed by 2 bases and V by 6 bases; bases with no gene match: 3. The CDR3 loop spans 15 amino acids. DNA of the CDR3: TGTGCCAGCAGCCGGGACAGGGGCAACACCGGGGAGCTGTTTTTT. Encoded protein: CASSRDRGNTGELFF.

The chain uses TRBV20-1 and TRBJ2-1, with 12 bases fitting TRBD2. CDR1 DFQATT and CDR2 SNEGSKA come from the germline V gene (reference sequence). This CDR3 is 14 amino acids long. Losses at the gene ends were 5 bases for V and 3 bases for J; bases not matched to a gene: 2. The CDR3 region has the DNA TGCAGTGCTCTAGCGGGAGGGAACTACAATGAGCAGTTCTTC. This codes for CSALAGGNYNEQFF.